This is a list of T cell receptor beta chains from one sample in a study of blood T cell repertoires in COVID-19. Data came from immunoSEQ multiplex PCR; TCRdb stores just in-frame clones and leaves some out. Of about 250,000 clones detected, 89% appear once; the ten largest clones hold just under 0.95%. Sequencing was performed on peripheral blood. The receptor source for this set is a woman aged 40 to 50 who had recovered from COVID-19. Each CDR3 is given with its conserved first and last residue. D genes are given only for firm matches. Size is stated for part of the rows, as once, few or many counts, or as a class when the clone is expanded.

V gene,CDR3 length,D gene,clone size,J gene,CDR3 protein,CDR3 DNA
TRBV6-6,16,TRBD2,-,TRBJ2-2,CASSPFSGSVTGELFF,TGTGCCAGCAGCCCCTTTAGCGGGAGTGTCACCGGGGAGCTGTTTTTT
TRBV7-2,17,TRBD2,many,TRBJ2-7,CASSLEGTSAISYEQYF,TGTGCCAGCAGCTTAGAGGGTACTAGCGCGATCTCCTACGAGCAGTACTTC
TRBV2,15,-,-,TRBJ2-2,CASMVGLQNTGELFF,TGTGCCAGCATGGTGGGACTTCAGAACACCGGGGAGCTGTTTTTT
TRBV9,14,TRBD1,-,TRBJ1-6,CASSVQQGNSPLHF,TGTGCCAGCAGCGTACAACAGGGGAATTCACCCCTCCACTTT
TRBV20-1,16,TRBD2,-,TRBJ2-7,CSASGGGLAGKWEQYF,TGCAGTGCTAGTGGGGGGGGACTAGCGGGAAAGTGGGAGCAGTACTTC
TRBV27,15,-,few,TRBJ1-1,CASSWGGLKDTEAFF,TGTGCCAGCAGTTGGGGGGGCTTAAAGGACACTGAAGCTTTCTTT
TRBV14,14,-,-,TRBJ1-3,CASSPGHSGNTIYF,TGTGCCAGCAGCCCGGGACACTCTGGAAACACCATATATTTT
TRBV4-1,16,TRBD2,-,TRBJ2-1,CASSRPGTSSGYEQFF,TGCGCCAGCAGCCGTCCCGGGACTAGCTCCGGGTATGAGCAGTTCTTC
TRBV29-1,13,TRBD1,-,TRBJ2-3,CSGGTGPTDTQYF,TGCAGCGGCGGGACAGGGCCCACAGATACGCAGTATTTT
TRBV7-9,17,-,-,TRBJ2-2,CASSLVLEGANTGELFF,TGTGCCAGCAGCTTAGTACTAGAGGGTGCGAACACCGGGGAGCTGTTTTTT
TRBV7-3,14,-,-,TRBJ2-1,CASSLGLAVDEQFF,TGTGCCAGCAGCTTAGGTCTAGCCGTCGATGAGCAGTTCTTC
TRBV3-1/TRBV3-2,16,-,few,TRBJ1-4,CASSHALGQENEKLFF,TGTGCCAGCAGCCATGCCTTGGGGCAGGAAAATGAAAAACTGTTTTTT
TRBV5-4,16,TRBD1,few,TRBJ2-7,CATTTERTGGKGEQYF,TGTGCCACCACGACCGAACGGACAGGGGGGAAAGGAGAGCAGTACTTC
TRBV5-1,17,TRBD2,-,TRBJ2-1,CASSLPPGLAGPNEQFF,TGCGCCAGCAGCTTGCCACCGGGACTAGCGGGGCCGAATGAGCAGTTCTTC
TRBV11-3,16,-,-,TRBJ2-1,CASSTTGAGTYNEQFF,TGTGCCAGCAGCACCACCGGGGCGGGGACCTACAATGAGCAGTTCTTC
TRBV2,15,TRBD2,-,TRBJ2-3,CASRPGLASTDTQYF,TGTGCCAGCAGACCGGGACTAGCTAGCACAGATACGCAGTATTTT
TRBV2,19,TRBD2,-,TRBJ2-1,CASRYHPGLAGVGSNEQFF,TGTGCCAGCAGATATCACCCGGGACTAGCGGGAGTAGGCAGCAATGAGCAGTTCTTC
TRBV12-3/TRBV12-4,13,-,-,TRBJ2-1,CASSLGAVGEQFF,TGTGCCAGCAGTTTGGGCGCAGTCGGTGAGCAGTTCTTC
TRBV18,17,TRBD2,-,TRBJ2-5,CASSPITATSAGETQYF,TGTGCCAGCTCACCAATTACCGCGACTAGCGCCGGCGAGACCCAGTACTTC